A single sample gave rise to the 27 T cell receptor beta chains below, sequenced in a study of blood T cell repertoires in COVID-19. The protocol was immunoSEQ multiplex PCR, while the TCRdb copy is restricted to in-frame clones and leaves out a portion. The repertoire holds around 100,000 clones, about 85% seen once, with just over 3% in the top ten. Sequencing was performed on peripheral blood. These receptor sequences come from a man between 45 and 60 years old in a cohort sampled during active COVID-19.

The J gene is TRBJ2-2, the V gene TRBV6-5, with 7 bases matching TRBD1. The V segment lost 0 bases and the J segment 3 bases; nucleotides outside the gene matches: 4. CDR1 and CDR2 (germline): MNHEY, SVGAGI. The CDR3 contains 16 residues. The CDR3 is CASSYSPGGYTGELFF. DNA of the CDR3: TGTGCCAGCAGTTACTCCCCAGGGGGATACACCGGGGAGCTGTTTTTT.

The chain employs TRBV9 and TRBJ2-1, with 8 bases aligning to TRBD1. CDR1 and CDR2 from the germline V gene are SGDLS and YYNGEE. This CDR3 is built from 14 residues. Trimming removed 7 bases from V and 7 bases from J; junction bases left unmatched: 10. CDR3 sequence reads: CASRVGQGHNEQFF. The CDR3 DNA sequence: TGTGCCAGCCGAGTTGGACAGGGTCATAATGAGCAGTTCTTC.

The chain combines TRBV14 with TRBJ2-7, with D possibly TRBD1 on 6 matching bases. In germline, CDR1 is SGHDN, CDR2 FVKESK. CDR3 length equals 13 residues. The DNA for the CDR3 is TGTGCTCATCGAGGGGGACCCTCCTACGAGCAGTACGTC. Protein: CAHRGGPSYEQYV.

The genes are TRBV4-1 and TRBJ2-2, with D possibly TRBD1 on 6 matching bases. Germline CDR1 and CDR2: MGHRA and YSYEKL. V was shortened by 3 bases and J by 1 base, with 9 bases between the two germline ends. The CDR3 runs 15 residues. CDR3 sequence reads: CASSQRQVNTGELFF. CDR3 coding DNA: TGCGCCAGCAGCCAGAGACAGGTGAACACCGGGGAGCTGTTTTTT.

The chain has TRBV3-1 (or the pseudogene TRBV3-2) and TRBJ1-5; D unclear. Trimming removed 3 bases from V and 1 base from J, with 16 bases in between. The germline gives CDR1 LGHDT, CDR2 YNNKEL (reference sequence). The CDR3 has 17 residues. The CDR3 sequence: CASSHSFGAGSNQPQHF. The CDR3 DNA sequence: TGTGCCAGCAGCCATTCCTTCGGTGCGGGGAGCAATCAGCCCCAGCATTTT.

The rearrangement joins TRBV7-2 to TRBJ2-7, with D perhaps matching TRBD1 (6 bases). CDR1 is SGHTA, CDR2 FQGNSA, per germline. This CDR3 is 14 amino acids long. V lost 5 bases and J lost 1, with 12 bases in between. CDR3 residues: CASSPDRPSYEQYF. CDR3 DNA: TGTGCCAGCAGCCCGGACAGACCATCCTACGAGCAGTACTTC.

This sequence joins TRBV19 and TRBJ1-1; tentatively, D is TRBD1 (5 bases). CDR1 and CDR2 from the germline V gene are LNHDA and SQIVND (reference sequence). The CDR3 runs 15 residues. Trimming removed 4 bases at V and 5 bases at J, with 17 bases between. In nucleotides, the CDR3 is TGTGCCAGTAGTAACCCGACAGCCCCGAGGACTGAAGCTTTCTTT. Translating it yields CASSNPTAPRTEAFF.

This chain joins TRBV5-4 and TRBJ1-2; TRBD1 matches at 8 bases. V gave up 4 bases and J gave up 4 bases; unmatched junction bases: 6. This CDR3 has 14 amino acids. Germline V gene data show CDR1 as SGHNT and CDR2 as YYREEE (reference sequence). CDR3 region: CASSPGQDGYGYTF. CDR3 bases: TGTGCCAGCAGCCCGGGACAGGATGGCTATGGCTACACCTTC.

The V gene is TRBV10-1, the J gene TRBJ1-3, with D hard to call. Deletions cut 8 bases from V and 0 bases from J, with 8 bases between. The CDR3 totals 13 residues. Per germline, CDR1 WNHNN and CDR2 SYGVQD (reference sequence). CDR3 bases: TGCGCCAGCTGGGGAGGCTCTGGAAACACCATATATTTT. This encodes CASWGGSGNTIYF.

The chain links TRBV7-2 to TRBJ1-2; 7 positions match TRBD1. Unmatched junction bases numbered 5, after V lost 5 bases and J lost 2 bases. From germline, CDR1 is SGHTA and CDR2 FQGNSA. This CDR3 spans 14 amino acids. CDR3 in amino acids: CASSPRQGNYGYTF. In nucleotides, the CDR3 is TGTGCCAGCAGCCCCCGACAGGGAAACTATGGCTACACCTTC.

The rearrangement joins TRBV6-5 to TRBJ2-7, with TRBD1 matching 8 bases. CDR3 length equals 14 residues. J was trimmed by 3 bases and V by 6 bases; bases with no gene match: 7. The germline CDR1 and CDR2 sequences are MNHEY and SVGAGI. CDR3 in DNA: TGTGCCAGCAGCAAAGGGACAGGCGACTACGAGCAGTACTTC. It translates to CASSKGTGDYEQYF.

This rearrangement joins TRBV24-1 to TRBJ2-4; D remains unclear. V was shortened by 4 bases and J by 1 base, with 7 bases between the two germline ends. Germline V gives CDR1 KGHDR, CDR2 SFDVKD. The CDR3 length is 14 residues. The CDR3 DNA follows: TGTGCCACCAGTGACTCCGGGGCCAAAAACATTCAGTACTTC. It codes for CATSDSGAKNIQYF.

This clone was seen just once. The chain is built from TRBV24-1 and TRBJ1-1, with 8 bases lining up with TRBD1. Germline CDR1 is KGHDR and CDR2 is SFDVKD. This CDR3 spans 13 amino acids. J was trimmed by 6 bases and V by 5 bases; bases with no gene match: 4. The CDR3 sequence is CATSGEDRAEAFF. Here the CDR3 DNA reads TGTGCCACCAGTGGCGAGGACAGGGCTGAAGCTTTCTTT.

The chain links TRBV28 to TRBJ2-1; tentative D call: TRBD1 (6 bases). V was pared by 2 bases and J by 6 bases, with 14 bases between. CDR3 length: 15 residues. Germline lookup yields CDR1 MDHEN and CDR2 SYDVKM. CDR3 in DNA: TGTGCCAGCAGTTTAGGGACACTTACTCGCAATGAGCAGTTCTTC. It encodes CASSLGTLTRNEQFF.

V gene TRBV5-1 combines with J gene TRBJ1-1, with D unresolved. The CDR3 is made up of 13 amino acids. V lost 4 bases to trimming and J lost 4 bases, with 11 bases between them. Germline CDR1 SGHRS, CDR2 YFSETQ. The CDR3 reads CASSPGFGTEAFF. The CDR3 coding sequence is TGCGCCAGCAGCCCCGGTTTTGGCACTGAAGCTTTCTTT.

J is TRBJ2-3 and V is TRBV3-1 (or the pseudogene TRBV3-2); a possible D gene is TRBD2 (6 bases). The V and J ends lost 6 bases and 11 bases respectively, with 24 bases between them. Germline V gene sequence: CDR1 LGHDT, CDR2 YNNKEL (reference sequence). The CDR3 has 15 residues. The CDR3 spells CASSGGWRGGREQYF. In DNA, the CDR3 is TGTGCCAGCAGTGGGGGATGGCGGGGCGGAAGAGAGCAGTATTTT.

This clone was counted once. This chain uses TRBV4-1 with TRBJ1-5; a possible D gene is TRBD1 (6 bases). The CDR3 consists of 16 residues. Trimming took 1 base from V and 3 from J, leaving 13 bases between them. The V gene's germline CDR1 is MGHRA and CDR2 YSYEKL. Written as DNA, the CDR3 is TGCGCCAGCAGCCAAGGGGAACAGGGAGACAATCAGCCCCAGCATTTT. Protein sequence: CASSQGEQGDNQPQHF.

With respect to this clone: Other DNA variants within this sample encode the same CDR3. The chain carries TRBV12-5 and TRBJ2-7; TRBD2 aligns across 7 bases. V shed 6 bases and J 3 bases; nucleotides not matched to a gene: 14. The CDR3 length is 16 residues. Germline lookup yields CDR1 LGHNT and CDR2 FRNRAP. The CDR3 sequence is CASGKAGGGRGYEQYV. The CDR3 bases are TGTGCTAGTGGGAAGGCCGGTGGGGGGAGGGGCTACGAGCAGTACGTC.

This clone was counted a single time. This chain connects TRBV5-4 to TRBJ1-1; unclear D gene. This CDR3 has 13 residues. Trimming removed 0 bases at V and 5 bases at J, with 8 bases between. Germline V gene data show CDR1 as SGHNT and CDR2 as YYREEE (reference sequence). This chain's CDR3 is CASSLDARTEAFF. The CDR3 DNA is TGTGCCAGCAGCTTGGATGCGAGAACTGAAGCTTTCTTT.

The rearrangement links TRBV7-2 to TRBJ1-2, with TRBD1 matching 9 bases. J gave up 6 bases and V 5 bases, and 10 bases lay outside the gene matches. This CDR3 contains 15 residues. Germline V gene sequence: CDR1 SGHTA, CDR2 FQGNSA. CDR3: CASSLGSGQGNGYTF. The CDR3 region has the DNA TGTGCCAGCAGCCTAGGGTCGGGACAGGGTAATGGCTACACCTTC. The full variable domain, rest sourced from reference TRBV7-2 and TRBJ1-2, is GAGVSQSPSNKVTEKGKDVELRCDPISGHTALYWYRQSLGQGLEFLIYFQGNSAPDKSGLPSDRFSAERTGGSVSTLTIQRTQQEDSAVYLCASSLGSGQGNGYTFGSGTRLTVV.

The rearrangement joins TRBV6-6 to TRBJ2-3; TRBD2 aligns across 7 bases. The trim removed 7 bases at V and 1 base at J, leaving 5 bases unmatched. Germline values: CDR1 MNHNY, CDR2 SVGAGI (reference sequence). The CDR3 is 14 residues long. The CDR3: CASTPAGGTDTQYF. CDR3 nucleotide sequence: TGTGCCAGCACCCCGGCGGGGGGCACAGATACGCAGTATTTT.

The chain is built from TRBV18 and TRBJ2-1; D call uncertain. In germline, CDR1 is KGHSH, CDR2 LQKENI. Trimming cost V 3 bases and J 7 bases, with 13 bases left between them. The CDR3 is 14 residues long. CDR3 DNA: TGTGCCAGCTCACCGGGCCCCTCAAAAAATGAGCAGTTCTTC. The encoded protein is CASSPGPSKNEQFF.

CDR3 protein: CATSRPQGHRMNTEAFF. CDR3 DNA: TGTGCCACCAGCAGACCGCAGGGACACAGAATGAACACTGAAGCTTTCTTT. The chain employs TRBV15 and TRBJ1-1; the D gene is possibly TRBD1 (6 bases). This CDR3 region has 17 residues. Between the trimmed V and J ends, which lost 2 bases and 0 bases, there was a span of 16 bases. Germline V CDR1 and CDR2: LNHNV, YYDKDF (reference sequence).

The count of this clone is one. The V gene is TRBV7-9, the J gene TRBJ2-3, with 8 bases aligning to TRBD2. The germline V gene encodes CDR1 SEHNR and CDR2 FQNEAQ (reference sequence). V lost 6 bases and J lost 3; bases outside the gene matches: 14. This CDR3 contains 17 residues. This CDR3 is CASSSPPGGARTDTQYF. The CDR3 nucleotides are TGTGCCAGCAGTTCCCCCCCGGGGGGGGCGCGTACAGATACGCAGTATTTT.

V gene TRBV3-1 (or the pseudogene TRBV3-2) combines with J gene TRBJ1-6; possibly TRBD1 for D (5 bases). V was trimmed by 1 base and J by 10 bases, leaving 20 bases between them. CDR1 LGHDT and CDR2 YNNKEL come from the germline V gene (reference sequence). There are 17 residues in the CDR3. The CDR3 spells CASSQGMRGGLISPLHF. CDR3 coding DNA: TGTGCCAGCAGCCAAGGCATGAGGGGAGGCCTGATCTCACCCCTCCACTTT.

The chain uses TRBV29-1 and TRBJ1-1, with TRBD1 as a possible D gene (6 bases). Trimming shortened V by 7 bases and J by 6 bases, and 18 bases separated the two germline ends. CDR1 and CDR2 (germline): SQVTM, ANQGSEA. This CDR3 is built from 13 residues. The CDR3 is CSAADSSNAEAFF. CDR3 nucleotides: TGCAGCGCCGCGGACAGCTCTAATGCTGAAGCTTTCTTT.

The chain recombines TRBV6-5 with TRBJ2-2; weak D call: TRBD1 (6 bases). From germline, CDR1 is MNHEY and CDR2 SVGAGI. V was cut by 4 bases and J by 1 base, with 7 bases left in between. CDR3 length: 14 residues. As DNA, the CDR3 is TGTGCCAGCAGTTCGACAGGGAACACCGGGGAGCTGTTTTTT. Encoded protein: CASSSTGNTGELFF.